A selection of T cell receptor beta chains follows, all from one sample in a study of PD-L1 blockade in urothelial cancer. TCRdb keeps only in-frame clones here, not all; method: immunoSEQ multiplex PCR. The sample has some 44,000 clones, around 82% seen once. The sample here was PBMCs, taken around atezolizumab (anti-PD-L1) treatment. All receptors come from a man aged 55 to 70 with urothelial cancer. The CDR3 runs from the conserved cysteine through the conserved F or W. D genes are given only for firm matches. Some rows have no size entry. The others give once, few or many, or a class for an expanded clone.

>TRBJ2-2|TRBV7-7|-|once
TGTGCTAGCAGCTTAGGAGGGAACAGGGGCGCCGGGGAGCTGTTTTTT
CASSLGGNRGAGELFF
>TRBJ1-1|TRBV28|-|-
TGTGCCAGCAGTTTCTTGATGCGGACTGAAGCTTTCTTT
CASSFLMRTEAFF
>TRBJ2-1|TRBV7-2|-|-
TGTGCCAGCAGCTTCCGCCTAAACAATGAGCAGTTCTTC
CASSFRLNNEQFF
>TRBJ2-5|TRBV5-1|-|-
TGCGCCAGCAGGAGGACCAGGGAAAGTGGCCGATCCCTCCAAGAGACCCAGTACTTC
CASRRTRESGRSLQETQYF
>TRBJ2-1|TRBV5-1|TRBD2|once
TGCGCCAGCTGCTGGGGGGAGGGGCCGACTAAGAGGGTGGACAATGAGCAGTTCTTC
CASCWGEGPTKRVDNEQFF
>TRBJ2-5|TRBV19|TRBD2|-
TGTGCCAGTAGTATAAGACTAGCGGGGGGGCCTCAAGAGACCCAGTACTTC
CASSIRLAGGPQETQYF
>TRBJ2-3|TRBV5-4|-|-
TGTGCCAGCAGCTTGGACACCACAGATACGCAGTATTTT
CASSLDTTDTQYF
>TRBJ2-1|TRBV19|TRBD2|-
TGTGCCAGTAGTACCTGGGGACTAGCGGGGATTGATGAGCAGTTCTTC
CASSTWGLAGIDEQFF
>TRBJ2-5|TRBV6-6|TRBD1|-
TGTGCCAGCAGTTATTCCGAGGGGGCACGAGAGACCCAGTACTTC
CASSYSEGARETQYF
>TRBJ1-2|TRBV7-9|-|-
TGTGCCAGCAGCTTAGTAGAGATCTATGGCTACACCTTC
CASSLVEIYGYTF
>TRBJ2-2|TRBV9|TRBD2|once
TGTGCCAGCAGCGTAGAAACGGGAGGGCCCACCGGGGAGCTGTTTTTT
CASSVETGGPTGELFF
>TRBJ2-2|TRBV7-7|-|-
TGTGCTAGCAGCCCGACACGAAACACCGGGGAGCTGTTTTTT
CASSPTRNTGELFF
>TRBJ1-6|TRBV10-3|-|-
TGTGCCATCAGCCGCTCGGATTCACCCCTCCACTTT
CAISRSDSPLHF
>TRBJ2-2|TRBV7-9|-|-
TGTGCCAGCAGCTTAGCGAGAGAGACCGGGGAGCTGTTTTTT
CASSLARETGELFF
>TRBJ2-3|TRBV5-1|-|-
TGCGCCAGGATCCGGCCTAGCCCCACAGATACGCAGTATTTT
CARIRPSPTDTQYF
>TRBJ1-2|TRBV7-9|-|-
TGTGCCAGCAGCGAGAGGGACATATCTTCGAGTGGCTACACCTTC
CASSERDISSSGYTF
>TRBJ2-6|TRBV18|-|-
TGTGCCAGCTCACTGCAGGCAGTCCGCTCTGGGGCCAACGTCCTGACTTTC
CASSLQAVRSGANVLTF
>TRBJ1-2|TRBV10-1|-|-
TGCGCCAGCAGTGAAAGCCTGAACTATGGCTACACCTTC
CASSESLNYGYTF
>TRBJ1-2|TRBV7-9|TRBD1|-
TGTGCCAGCAGCTTAGTAGGGACAGGTCTGCATGGCTACACCTTC
CASSLVGTGLHGYTF
>TRBJ2-3|TRBV2|TRBD1|-
TGTGCCGGGGGACAGGGGGCAACAGATACGCAGTATTTT
CAGGQGATDTQYF
>TRBJ2-5|TRBV27|TRBD1|-
TGTGCCAGCAGGGGGACAGGGCCTGGGACCCAGTACTTC
CASRGTGPGTQYF
>TRBJ2-5|TRBV5-1|-|-
TGCGCCAGCAGCTTGGTGGAGGGGACAGAGACCCAGTACTTC
CASSLVEGTETQYF
>TRBJ2-7|TRBV7-9|-|-
TGTGCCAGCAGCTTACTCGAGCAGTACTTC
CASSLLEQYF
>TRBJ2-1|TRBV11-2|TRBD2|-
TGTGCCAGCAGCTTAGCCCCTTCCGGACTAGCGGGGGGCCATGAGCAGTTCTTC
CASSLAPSGLAGGHEQFF
>TRBJ1-2|TRBV5-8|-|-
TGTGCCAGCAGCTCGGTCGGTGGCTACACCTTC
CASSSVGGYTF
>TRBJ2-1|TRBV12-5|TRBD2|-
TGTGCTAGTGGTTTGGTTCCTAGCGGGAGGAATGAGCAGTTCTTC
CASGLVPSGRNEQFF
>TRBJ2-1|TRBV6-1|TRBD2|-
TGTGCCAGCAGTGTTAAGTGGGAGGGACTCAATGAGCAGTTCTTC
CASSVKWEGLNEQFF
>TRBJ1-4|TRBV27|TRBD1|-
TGTGCCAGCAGCCCAGGACAGGGGGGTTTTTGGGAAAAACTGTTTTTT
CASSPGQGGFWEKLFF
>TRBJ2-4|TRBV4-3|-|-
TGCGCCAGCAGCCTCGAGAATAGCTTCGGAAACATTCAGTACTTC
CASSLENSFGNIQYF
>TRBJ2-5|TRBV6-1|TRBD1|-
TGTGCCAGCAGTGAAGCCCTAGCCAGGGGGGAGACCCAGTACTTC
CASSEALARGETQYF
>TRBJ1-2|TRBV2|-|-
TGTGCCAGCAGCGAAGACAGAATATATGGCTACACCTTC
CASSEDRIYGYTF
>TRBJ2-7|TRBV5-1|TRBD1|-
TGCGCCAGCAGCTTGGTGAGCTCCGGGACAGCTTACGAGCAGTACTTC
CASSLVSSGTAYEQYF
>TRBJ1-4|TRBV27|TRBD1|-
TGTGCCAGCAGTTTAAGCAGGGGGCAGGAAGAAAAACTGTTTTTT
CASSLSRGQEEKLFF
>TRBJ2-2|TRBV7-6|TRBD1|-
TGTGCCAGCAGCGCGACGACAGGGGGGAAAACCGGGGAGCTGTTTTTT
CASSATTGGKTGELFF
>TRBJ2-4|TRBV30|-|-
TGTGCCTGGAGTGTAGGTAGGGGAAACATTCAGTACTTC
CAWSVGRGNIQYF
>TRBJ2-4|TRBV18|TRBD2|-
TGTGCCAGCTCGCCTACTAGCGGTGAAAACATTCAGTACTTC
CASSPTSGENIQYF